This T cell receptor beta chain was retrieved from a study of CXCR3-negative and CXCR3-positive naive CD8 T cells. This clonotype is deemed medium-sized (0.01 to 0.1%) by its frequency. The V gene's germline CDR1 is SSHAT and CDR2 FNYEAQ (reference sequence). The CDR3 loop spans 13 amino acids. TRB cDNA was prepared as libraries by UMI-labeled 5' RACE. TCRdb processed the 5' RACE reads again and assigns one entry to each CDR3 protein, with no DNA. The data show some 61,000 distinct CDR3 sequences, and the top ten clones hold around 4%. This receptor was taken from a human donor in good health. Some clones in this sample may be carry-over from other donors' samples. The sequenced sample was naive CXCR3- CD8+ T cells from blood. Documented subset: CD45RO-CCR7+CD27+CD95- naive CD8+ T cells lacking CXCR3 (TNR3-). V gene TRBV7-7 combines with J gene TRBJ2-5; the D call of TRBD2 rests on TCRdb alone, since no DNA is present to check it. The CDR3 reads CASSRTRLETQYF.